This T cell receptor beta chain was recorded in a study of cytomegalovirus exposure and HLA in healthy donors. General observations from the study: A later analysis appeared to link common viral pathogens to several of the most significant clusters. Cytomegalovirus-associated TCR beta chains were listed, numbering around 150. In an earlier analysis, about 87% or about 30%: the productive usage of most TCR beta V segments.

Primers for the PCR totalled 60 Vbeta and 13 Jbeta. Data came from immunoSEQ multiplex PCR; TCRdb stores just in-frame clones and leaves some out. The top ten hold approximately 5.1% of the sample, which has 97,000 or so clones, roughly a tenth seen once. This clone was seen more than once but under ten times. No antigen is known for it. Germline V lookup: CDR1 LNHDA, CDR2 SQIVND (reference sequence). CDR3 length equals 17 residues. V was clipped by 7 bases and J by 0 bases; unmatched bases: 14. V gene TRBV19 combines with J gene TRBJ1-2; 7 bases align to TRBD1. The clonotype originates from a middle-aged man in good health and CMV-seropositive. Specimen: PBMCs. CDR3 nucleotide sequence: TGTGCCAGTATCGGTTCGAGGACAGGTCAAGCTAACTATGGCTACACCTTC. Its translation is CASIGSRTGQANYGYTF.